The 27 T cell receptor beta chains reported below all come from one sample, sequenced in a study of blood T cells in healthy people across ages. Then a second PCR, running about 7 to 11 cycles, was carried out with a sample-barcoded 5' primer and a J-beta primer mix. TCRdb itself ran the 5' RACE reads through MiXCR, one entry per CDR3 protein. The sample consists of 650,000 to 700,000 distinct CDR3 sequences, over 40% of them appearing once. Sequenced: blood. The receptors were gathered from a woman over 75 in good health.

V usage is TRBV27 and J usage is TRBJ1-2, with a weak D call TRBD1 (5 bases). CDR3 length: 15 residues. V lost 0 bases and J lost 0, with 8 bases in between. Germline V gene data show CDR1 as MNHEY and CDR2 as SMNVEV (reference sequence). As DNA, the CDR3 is TGTGCCAGCAGTTTATCGGCGGGGGCTAACTATGGCTACACCTTC. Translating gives CASSLSAGANYGYTF.

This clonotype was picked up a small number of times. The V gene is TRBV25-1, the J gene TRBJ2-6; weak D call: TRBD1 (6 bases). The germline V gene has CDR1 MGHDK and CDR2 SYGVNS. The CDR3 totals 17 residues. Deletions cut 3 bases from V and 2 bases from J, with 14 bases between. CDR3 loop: CASSDNNREPGANVLTF. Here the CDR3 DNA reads TGTGCCAGCAGTGACAATAACAGGGAACCTGGGGCCAACGTCCTGACTTTC.

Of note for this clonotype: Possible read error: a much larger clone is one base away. Here the CDR3 reads CATSESWDRGPDTQYF. The CDR3 nucleotides read TGTGCCACCAGTGAGTCGTGGGACAGGGGGCCAGATACGCAGTATTTT. This chain links TRBV10-3 with TRBJ2-3; TRBD1 aligns across 12 bases. The CDR3 is made up of 16 amino acids. Per the germline V gene, CDR1 is ENHRY and CDR2 is SYGVKD.

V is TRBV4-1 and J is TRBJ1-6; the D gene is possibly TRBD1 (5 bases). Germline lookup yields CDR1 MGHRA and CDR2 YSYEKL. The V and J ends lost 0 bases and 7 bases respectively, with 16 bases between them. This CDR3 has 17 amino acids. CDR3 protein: CASSQESQGGSNSPLHF. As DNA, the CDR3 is TGCGCCAGCAGCCAAGAGTCCCAGGGAGGGAGCAATTCACCCCTCCACTTT.

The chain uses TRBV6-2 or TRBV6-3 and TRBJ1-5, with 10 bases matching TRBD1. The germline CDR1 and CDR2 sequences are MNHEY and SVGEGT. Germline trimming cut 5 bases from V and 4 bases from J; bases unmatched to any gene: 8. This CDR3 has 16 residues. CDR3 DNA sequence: TGTGCCAGCAGTCCCCCTAGGACAGGGGGGAATCAGCCCCAGCATTTT. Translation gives CASSPPRTGGNQPQHF.

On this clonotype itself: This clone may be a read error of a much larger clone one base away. CDR3 residues: CASSLAGVLNEQYF. CDR3 coding DNA: TGTGCCAGCAGCTTAGCGGGAGTCTTAAATGAGCAGTACTTC. The gene calls are TRBV7-2 and TRBJ2-1; TRBD2 is a possible D gene (5 bases). Matching the DNA end better, TRBJ2-7 makes the J call doubtful. CDR1 and CDR2 (germline): SGHTA, FQGNSA. The CDR3 consists of 14 residues.

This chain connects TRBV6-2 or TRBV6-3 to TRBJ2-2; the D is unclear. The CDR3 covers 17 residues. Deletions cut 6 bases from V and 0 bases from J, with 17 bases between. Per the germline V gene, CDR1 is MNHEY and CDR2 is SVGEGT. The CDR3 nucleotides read TGTGCCAGCAGACCCCCCCGCGTCAACACGAACACCGGGGAGCTGTTTTTT. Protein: CASRPPRVNTNTGELFF.

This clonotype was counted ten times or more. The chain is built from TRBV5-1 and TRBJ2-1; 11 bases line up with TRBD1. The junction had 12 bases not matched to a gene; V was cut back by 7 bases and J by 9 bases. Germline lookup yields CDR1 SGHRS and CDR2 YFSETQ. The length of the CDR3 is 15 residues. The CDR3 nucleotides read TGCGCCAGCTGGACACCGGGACAGGGGGATCTTGAGCAGTTCTTC. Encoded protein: CASWTPGQGDLEQFF.

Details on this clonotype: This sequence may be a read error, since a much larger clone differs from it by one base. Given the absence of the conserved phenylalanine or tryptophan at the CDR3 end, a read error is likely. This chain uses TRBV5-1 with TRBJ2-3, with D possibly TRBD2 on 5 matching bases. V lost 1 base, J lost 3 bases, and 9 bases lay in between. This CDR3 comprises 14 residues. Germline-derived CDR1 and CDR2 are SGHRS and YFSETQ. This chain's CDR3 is CASSLSLATDTQYL. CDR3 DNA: TGCGCCAGCAGCTTGTCCCTAGCAACAGATACGCAGTATCTT.

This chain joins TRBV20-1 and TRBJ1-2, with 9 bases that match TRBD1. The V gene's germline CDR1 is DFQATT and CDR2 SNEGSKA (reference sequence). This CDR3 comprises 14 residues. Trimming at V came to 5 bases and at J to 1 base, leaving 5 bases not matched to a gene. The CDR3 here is CSADQGQGNYGYTF. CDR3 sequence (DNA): TGCAGTGCTGATCAGGGACAGGGTAACTATGGCTACACCTTC.

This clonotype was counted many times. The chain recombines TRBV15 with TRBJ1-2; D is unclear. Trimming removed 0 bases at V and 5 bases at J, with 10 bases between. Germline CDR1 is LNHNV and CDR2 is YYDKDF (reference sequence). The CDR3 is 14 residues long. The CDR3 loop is CATSREITSYGYTF. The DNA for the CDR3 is TGTGCCACCAGCAGAGAAATAACCAGTTATGGCTACACCTTC. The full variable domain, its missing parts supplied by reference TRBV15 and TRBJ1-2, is DAMVIQNPRYQVTQFGKPVTLSCSQTLNHNVMYWYQQKSSQAPKLLFHYYDKDFNNEADTPDNFQSRRPNTSFCFLDIRSPGLGDTAMYLCATSREITSYGYTFGSGTRLTVV.

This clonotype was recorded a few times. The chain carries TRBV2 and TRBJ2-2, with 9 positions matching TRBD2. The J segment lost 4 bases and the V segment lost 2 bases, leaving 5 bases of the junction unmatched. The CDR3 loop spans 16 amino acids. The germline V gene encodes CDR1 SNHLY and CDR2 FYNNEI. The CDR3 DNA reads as TGTGCCAGCAGTGAAAGGCGGGGGGGCATCACCGGGGAGCTGTTTTTT. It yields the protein CASSERRGGITGELFF.

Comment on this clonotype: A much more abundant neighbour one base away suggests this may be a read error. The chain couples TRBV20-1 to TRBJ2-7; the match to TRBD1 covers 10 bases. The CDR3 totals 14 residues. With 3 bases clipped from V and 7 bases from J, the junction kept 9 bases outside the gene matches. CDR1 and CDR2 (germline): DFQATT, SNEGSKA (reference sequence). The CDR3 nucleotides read TGCAGTGCTAGCCGACAGGGGGCTCGCGATGAGCAGTACTTC. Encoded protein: CSASRQGARDEQYF.

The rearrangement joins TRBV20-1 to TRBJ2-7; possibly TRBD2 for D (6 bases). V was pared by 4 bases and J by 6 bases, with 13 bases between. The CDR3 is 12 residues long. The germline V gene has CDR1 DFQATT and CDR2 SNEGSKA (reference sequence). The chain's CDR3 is CSATDLGGEQYF. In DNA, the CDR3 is TGCAGTGCTACGGATTTGGGGGGCGAGCAGTACTTC.

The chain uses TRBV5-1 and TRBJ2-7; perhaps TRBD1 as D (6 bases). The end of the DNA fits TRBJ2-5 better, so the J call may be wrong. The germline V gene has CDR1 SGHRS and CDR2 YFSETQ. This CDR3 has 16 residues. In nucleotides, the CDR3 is TGCGCCAGCAGCAGGGGAATTCAGGGGTCCCAAGAGACCCAGTACTTC. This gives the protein CASSRGIQGSQETQYF.

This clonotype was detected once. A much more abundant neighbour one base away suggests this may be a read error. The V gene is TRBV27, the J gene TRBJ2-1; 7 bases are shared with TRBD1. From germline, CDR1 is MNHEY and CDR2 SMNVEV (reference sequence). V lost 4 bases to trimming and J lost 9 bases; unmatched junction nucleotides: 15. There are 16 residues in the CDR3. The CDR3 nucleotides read TGTGCCAGCAGTTGGGACAGAAGGTCCGTTGTTGGTGAGCAGTTCTTC. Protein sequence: CASSWDRRSVVGEQFF.

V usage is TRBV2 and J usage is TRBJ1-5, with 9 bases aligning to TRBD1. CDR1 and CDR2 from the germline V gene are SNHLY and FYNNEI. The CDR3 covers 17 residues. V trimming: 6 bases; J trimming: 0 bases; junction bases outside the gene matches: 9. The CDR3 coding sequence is TGTGCCAGCAGATACGACAGGGGGTGGGATAGCAATCAGCCCCAGCATTTT. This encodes CASRYDRGWDSNQPQHF.

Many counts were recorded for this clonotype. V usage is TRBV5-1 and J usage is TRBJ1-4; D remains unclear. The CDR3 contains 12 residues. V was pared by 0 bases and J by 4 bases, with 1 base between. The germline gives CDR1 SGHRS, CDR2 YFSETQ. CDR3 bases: TGCGCCAGCAGCTTGGATAATGAAAAACTGTTTTTT. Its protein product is CASSLDNEKLFF.

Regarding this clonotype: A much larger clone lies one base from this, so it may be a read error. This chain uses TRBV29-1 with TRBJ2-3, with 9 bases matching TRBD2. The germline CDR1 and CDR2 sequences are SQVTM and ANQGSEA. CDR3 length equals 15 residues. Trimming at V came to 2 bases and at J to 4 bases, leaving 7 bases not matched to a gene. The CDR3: CSVESRGRAPDTQYF. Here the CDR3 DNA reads TGCAGCGTTGAATCCCGCGGGAGGGCCCCAGATACGCAGTATTTT.

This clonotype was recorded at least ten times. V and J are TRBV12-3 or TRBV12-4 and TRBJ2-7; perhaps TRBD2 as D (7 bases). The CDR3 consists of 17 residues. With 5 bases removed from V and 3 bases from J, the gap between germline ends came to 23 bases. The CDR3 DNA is TGTGCCAGCAGTCCAGCATACCCAGGACAGCGGGGCTACGAGCAGTACTTC. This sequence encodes CASSPAYPGQRGYEQYF.

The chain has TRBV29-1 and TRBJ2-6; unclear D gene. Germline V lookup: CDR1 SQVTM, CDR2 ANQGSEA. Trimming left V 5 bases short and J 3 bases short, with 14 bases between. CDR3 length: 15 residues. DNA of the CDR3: TGCAGCGTTCTTCACAATTTGCTTGGGGCCAACGTCCTGACTTTC. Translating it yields CSVLHNLLGANVLTF.

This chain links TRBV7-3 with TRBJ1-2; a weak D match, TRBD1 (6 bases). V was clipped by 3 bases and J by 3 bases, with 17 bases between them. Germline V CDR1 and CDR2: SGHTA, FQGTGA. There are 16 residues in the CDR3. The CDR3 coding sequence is TGTGCCAGCAGCTTCGCCGCGGGCCGACAGGACTATGGCTACACCTTC. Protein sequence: CASSFAAGRQDYGYTF.

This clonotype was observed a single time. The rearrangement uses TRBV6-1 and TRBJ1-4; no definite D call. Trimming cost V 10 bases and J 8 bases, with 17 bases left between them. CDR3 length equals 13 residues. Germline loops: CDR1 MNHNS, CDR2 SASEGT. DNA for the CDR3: TGTGCCACCAACGGGGATGCGGGAGAAAAACTGTTTTTT. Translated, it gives CATNGDAGEKLFF.

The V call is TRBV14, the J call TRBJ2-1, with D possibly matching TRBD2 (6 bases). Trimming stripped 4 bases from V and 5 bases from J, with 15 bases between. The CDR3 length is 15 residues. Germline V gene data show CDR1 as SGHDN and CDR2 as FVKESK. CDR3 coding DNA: TGTGCCAGCAGCCCTCAGGGAGGTCTCAACAATGAGCAGTTCTTC. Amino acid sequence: CASSPQGGLNNEQFF.

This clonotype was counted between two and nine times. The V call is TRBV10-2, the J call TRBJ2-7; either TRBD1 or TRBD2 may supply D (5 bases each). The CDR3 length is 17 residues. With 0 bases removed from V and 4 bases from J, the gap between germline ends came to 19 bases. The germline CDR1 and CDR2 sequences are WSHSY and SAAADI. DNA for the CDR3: TGCGCCAGCAGTGAGTCAAGTATGAGGGACGGTCGGTACGAGCAGTACTTC. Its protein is CASSESSMRDGRYEQYF.

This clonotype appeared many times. The CDR3 sequence: CASSTVVAGGSFEQYF. CDR3 coding DNA: TGCGCCAGCAGCACAGTCGTGGCGGGAGGGTCTTTCGAGCAGTACTTC. This chain joins TRBV4-1 and TRBJ2-7, with 9 bases identical to TRBD2. After removal of 5 bases from V and 6 bases from J, the junction contained 14 bases not matched to a gene. The CDR3 is 16 residues long. Germline CDR1 is MGHRA and CDR2 is YSYEKL.

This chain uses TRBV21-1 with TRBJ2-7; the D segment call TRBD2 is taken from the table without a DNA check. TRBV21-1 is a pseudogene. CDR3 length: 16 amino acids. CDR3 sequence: CASSTQLAGGLYEQYF. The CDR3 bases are TGTGCCAGCAGCACTCAACTAGCGGGAGGTCTCTACGAGCAGTACTTC.